The 25 T cell receptor beta chains presented below share a single source sample, sequenced in a study of early T cells in non-severe SARS-CoV-2 infection. In TCRdb, the 5' RACE reads were re-called with MiXCR into one record per CDR3 protein. Of some 90,000 distinct CDR3 sequences listed, about 16% are singletons. Source material: whole blood. The receptors were sampled from an adult who was a healthcare worker with PCR-confirmed SARS-CoV-2 infection or an uninfected control (not recorded which).

This clonotype was seen a few times. V is TRBV29-1 and J is TRBJ2-7; 7 positions agree with TRBD2. V gave up 4 bases and J gave up 2 bases; unmatched junction bases: 2. CDR3 size: 12 residues. Germline assignment: CDR1 SQVTM and CDR2 ANQGSEA. CDR3 sequence (DNA): TGCAGCGTTGGGGGGGGAACCTACGAGCAGTACTTC. Translation gives CSVGGGTYEQYF.

There are a few counts of this clonotype. The chain is built from TRBV20-1 and TRBJ2-7, with D possibly TRBD2 on 5 matching bases. The CDR3 is made up of 15 amino acids. With 0 bases removed from V and 1 base from J, the gap between germline ends came to 13 bases. Germline V lookup: CDR1 DFQATT, CDR2 SNEGSKA (reference sequence). The CDR3 region is CSARDHLLASYEQYF. CDR3 nucleotides: TGCAGTGCTAGAGATCATTTGCTAGCATCCTACGAGCAGTACTTC.

The CDR3 loop is CASSHGQGPYEQYF. The DNA for the CDR3 is TGTGCCAGCAGTCACGGACAGGGGCCCTACGAGCAGTACTTC. The chain has TRBV27 and TRBJ2-7, with 9 bases matching TRBD1. This CDR3 has 14 amino acids. Germline CDR1 and CDR2: MNHEY and SMNVEV (reference sequence). The junction had 4 bases not matched to a gene; V was cut back by 5 bases and J by 2 bases.

The chain carries TRBV27 and TRBJ2-7; TRBD2 matches 14 bases. V lost 5 bases and J lost 4; bases outside the gene matches: 1. The CDR3 is made up of 14 amino acids. CDR1 is MNHEY and CDR2 is SMNVEV in the germline V gene (reference sequence). Here the CDR3 reads CASSGTSGSYEQYF. Written as DNA, the CDR3 is TGTGCCAGCAGTGGGACTAGCGGGAGTTACGAGCAGTACTTC.

This chain uses TRBV5-1 with TRBJ2-1, with D unresolved. With 3 bases removed from V and 1 base from J, the gap between germline ends came to 5 bases. Per the germline V gene, CDR1 is SGHRS and CDR2 is YFSETQ. The CDR3 spans 13 residues. The CDR3, as DNA: TGCGCCAGCAGCTCTGTATCCTACAATGAGCAGTTCTTC. This codes for CASSSVSYNEQFF.

The V and J genes are TRBV5-5 and TRBJ1-1; TRBD1 matches 8 bases. CDR1 and CDR2 from the germline V gene are SGHKS and YYEKEE (reference sequence). The J segment lost 5 bases and the V segment lost 0 bases, leaving 6 bases of the junction unmatched. The CDR3 has 15 residues. CDR3 DNA: TGTGCCAGCAGCTTGGGCTGGGACAGGACTACTGAAGCTTTCTTT. It specifies CASSLGWDRTTEAFF.

This clonotype qualifies as medium-sized. The J gene is TRBJ2-7, the V gene TRBV28; D gene ambiguous. Germline loops: CDR1 MDHEN, CDR2 SYDVKM. The V gene lost 6 bases and the J gene lost 0 bases, with 3 bases spanning the gap. CDR3 length equals 11 residues. In DNA form, the CDR3 reads TGTGCCAGCAGCTCCTCCTACGAGCAGTACTTC. This encodes CASSSSYEQYF.

Many counts were recorded for this clonotype. The genes are TRBV20-1 and TRBJ1-1; D unclear. The CDR3 runs to 12 residues. The V gene lost 5 bases and the J gene lost 1 base, with 8 bases spanning the gap. From germline, CDR1 is DFQATT and CDR2 SNEGSKA (reference sequence). CDR3 DNA: TGCAGTGCTGTACAGAAGAACACTGAAGCTTTCTTT. Protein product: CSAVQKNTEAFF.

The chain joins TRBV5-5 to TRBJ1-1; D perhaps matches TRBD1 (6 bases). The germline gives CDR1 SGHKS, CDR2 YYEKEE (reference sequence). The V end was cut by 4 bases, the J end by 0 bases, with 16 bases between. This CDR3 is 16 amino acids long. CDR3 in amino acids: CASSARPAGVNTEAFF. The CDR3 DNA is TGTGCCAGCAGCGCCCGTCCGGCAGGGGTGAACACTGAAGCTTTCTTT.

This clonotype occurred a few times. The V call is TRBV20-1, the J call TRBJ2-1; the match to TRBD2 covers 8 bases. The V segment lost 6 bases and the J segment 0 bases; nucleotides outside the gene matches: 10. The CDR3 length is 16 residues. CDR1 is DFQATT, CDR2 SNEGSKA, per germline (reference sequence). The CDR3 nucleotides are TGCAGTGCAGAGGACCACAGCGGGAGCTCCTACAATGAGCAGTTCTTC. Translating it yields CSAEDHSGSSYNEQFF.

In its sample, this clonotype was seen many times. The chain carries TRBV7-9 and TRBJ1-1; 7 bases agree with TRBD1. Germline CDR1 is SEHNR and CDR2 is FQNEAQ (reference sequence). V lost 5 bases, J lost 0 bases, and 3 bases stayed unmatched. The CDR3 is 14 residues long. The CDR3 loop is CASSPQGMNTEAFF. CDR3 DNA: TGTGCCAGCAGCCCACAGGGGATGAACACTGAAGCTTTCTTT.

This clonotype occurred many times. The genes are TRBV11-2 and TRBJ2-1; no clear D. V lost 3 bases and J lost 9, with 12 bases in between. The CDR3 has 13 residues. Germline CDR1 and CDR2: SGHAT and FQNNGV. The CDR3 is CASSLRTWVEQFF. CDR3 bases: TGTGCCAGCAGCTTGAGGACCTGGGTTGAGCAGTTCTTC.

The gene calls are TRBV12-3 or TRBV12-4 and TRBJ2-1, with D tentatively TRBD2 (6 bases). Trimming removed 7 bases from V and 9 bases from J, with 19 bases in between. The CDR3 is 14 residues long. The CDR3 loop is CASTAASARSEQFF. The CDR3 nucleotides read TGTGCCAGCACCGCCGCTAGCGCTCGAAGTGAGCAGTTCTTC.

There are a few counts of this clonotype. The rearrangement uses TRBV20-1 and TRBJ2-4; D might be TRBD1 (5 bases). The CDR3 runs to 14 residues. The germline V gene has CDR1 DFQATT and CDR2 SNEGSKA (reference sequence). V was trimmed by 6 bases and J by 7 bases, leaving 19 bases between them. CDR3 nucleotide sequence: TGCAGTGCCCCTTTGGAAGGGGCAGGGAACATTCAGTACTTC. Translation: CSAPLEGAGNIQYF.

The genes are TRBV20-1 and TRBJ2-4, with TRBD2 as a possible D gene (5 bases). Germline V gives CDR1 DFQATT, CDR2 SNEGSKA (reference sequence). The CDR3 is 15 amino acids. Trimming left V 4 bases short and J 0 bases short, with 13 bases between. CDR3 nucleotide sequence: TGCAGTGCTACCCGGGGAGTACTAGCCAAAAACATTCAGTACTTC. Amino acids: CSATRGVLAKNIQYF.

This clonotype was seen only a few times. The chain uses TRBV7-6 and TRBJ1-1, with TRBD1 identical over 7 bases. Germline CDR1 and CDR2: SGHVS and FNYEAQ. The CDR3 sequence is 15 residues long. Trimming cost V 0 bases and J 5 bases; bases outside gene matches: 6. DNA of the CDR3: TGTGCCAGCAGCTTAGCGCAGGGGGGACAAACTGAAGCTTTCTTT. Translated, it gives CASSLAQGGQTEAFF.

This clonotype was seen more than once but under ten times. The chain links TRBV20-1 to TRBJ2-7; D uncertain. The length of the CDR3 is 14 residues. Germline V gives CDR1 DFQATT, CDR2 SNEGSKA (reference sequence). The V and J ends lost 5 bases and 3 bases respectively, with 17 bases between them. CDR3 nucleotide sequence: TGCAGTGCTCTCCCGGCGCTCGGTAGCTACGAGCAGTACTTC. It is translated as CSALPALGSYEQYF.

This clonotype occurred a few times. The chain links TRBV6-2 or TRBV6-3 to TRBJ1-5; unclear D gene. Germline V CDR1 and CDR2: MNHEY, SVGEGT. CDR3 length equals 12 residues. The V gene lost 2 bases and the J gene lost 6 bases, with 5 bases spanning the gap. In nucleotides, the CDR3 is TGTGCCAGCAGTTACGTGGGTCAGCCCCAGCATTTT. This codes for CASSYVGQPQHF.

The gene calls are TRBV5-1 and TRBJ2-2, with D uncertain. Trimming cost V 1 base and J 4 bases, with 8 bases left between them. The CDR3 is made up of 14 amino acids. The germline CDR1 and CDR2 sequences are SGHRS and YFSETQ. The CDR3 is CASSLRARTGELFF. In DNA, the CDR3 is TGCGCCAGCAGCTTGAGGGCCCGCACCGGGGAGCTGTTTTTT.

The table lists this clonotype with a few counts. The CDR3: CASSTSGRLTGEQFF. CDR3 coding DNA: TGTGCCAGCAGCACGAGCGGGAGGTTAACGGGTGAGCAGTTCTTC. The rearrangement links TRBV5-4 to TRBJ2-1, with 9 bases identical to TRBD2. The CDR3 length is 15 residues. J was trimmed by 9 bases and V by 4 bases; bases with no gene match: 11. Germline V gene sequence: CDR1 SGHNT, CDR2 YYREEE (reference sequence).

This clonotype was seen many times. The rearrangement uses TRBV20-1 and TRBJ2-5, with D maybe TRBD2 (6 bases). The CDR3 extends over 13 amino acids. From germline, CDR1 is DFQATT and CDR2 SNEGSKA (reference sequence). V was clipped by 4 bases and J by 7 bases, with 16 bases between them. The DNA for the CDR3 is TGCAGTGCTACTAGTCGGCGGGGTGTGACCCAGTACTTC. Translation gives CSATSRRGVTQYF.

The V gene is TRBV4-3, the J gene TRBJ1-4; D gene unclear. Germline V lookup: CDR1 LGHNA, CDR2 YSLEER. V lost 0 bases to trimming and J lost 5 bases, with 10 bases between them. The CDR3 is made up of 15 amino acids. As DNA, the CDR3 is TGCGCCAGCAGCCAAGAGGCTTCCGTAAATGAAAAACTGTTTTTT. Translated, it gives CASSQEASVNEKLFF.

The chain uses TRBV20-1 and TRBJ2-7; D gene ambiguous. CDR1 is DFQATT and CDR2 is SNEGSKA in the germline V gene (reference sequence). The CDR3 loop spans 14 amino acids. The V end was cut by 1 base, the J end by 0 bases, with 10 bases between. The CDR3 spells CSARAMESSYEQYF. The CDR3 DNA reads as TGCAGTGCTAGAGCAATGGAGAGCTCCTACGAGCAGTACTTC.

A few counts support this clonotype. This chain uses TRBV7-9 with TRBJ2-2; TRBD1 matches at 7 bases. With V trimmed by 5 bases and J by 2 bases, 5 bases remained unmatched. Germline V lookup: CDR1 SEHNR, CDR2 FQNEAQ (reference sequence). The CDR3 loop spans 15 amino acids. In nucleotides, the CDR3 is TGTGCCAGCAGCCCGGTAGGGGGCAACACCGGGGAGCTGTTTTTT. Amino acids: CASSPVGGNTGELFF.

The sample holds many counts of this clonotype. V gene TRBV7-8 combines with J gene TRBJ2-6; D is unclear. The CDR3 loop spans 15 amino acids. Trimming removed 6 bases from V and 0 bases from J, with 9 bases in between. CDR1 and CDR2 from the germline V gene are SGHVS and FQNEAQ. The CDR3 region has the DNA TGTGCCAGCAGAATAACTCTCTCTGGGGCCAACGTCCTGACTTTC. It specifies CASRITLSGANVLTF.